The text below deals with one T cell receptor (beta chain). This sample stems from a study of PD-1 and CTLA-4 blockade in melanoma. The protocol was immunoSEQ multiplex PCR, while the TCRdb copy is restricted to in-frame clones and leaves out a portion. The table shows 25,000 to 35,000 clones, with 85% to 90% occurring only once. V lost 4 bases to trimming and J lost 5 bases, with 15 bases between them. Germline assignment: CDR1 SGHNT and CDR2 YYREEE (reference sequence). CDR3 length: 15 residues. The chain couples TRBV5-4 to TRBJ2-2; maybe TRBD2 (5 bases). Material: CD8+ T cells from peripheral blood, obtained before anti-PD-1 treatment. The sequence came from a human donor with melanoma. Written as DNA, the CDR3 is TGTGCCAGCAGCACCGGGATTACGTCTACCGGGGAGCTGTTTTTT. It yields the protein CASSTGITSTGELFF.